The subject of this entry is one T cell receptor (beta chain). The data belong to a study of T cell responses to AZD1222 COVID-19 vaccine. Libraries were prepared by immunoSEQ multiplex PCR; TCRdb keeps only in-frame clonotypes and omits some of them. The sample yields roughly 150,000 clones, 90% seen once. Germline lookup yields CDR1 SGDLS and CDR2 YYNGEE. The CDR3 runs 15 residues. Between the trimmed V and J ends, which lost 5 bases and 0 bases, there was a span of 14 bases. The sequences come from peripheral blood, collected 28 days after the second AZD1222 dose. This chain links TRBV9 with TRBJ1-2; perhaps TRBD1 as D (6 bases). The receptor comes from an adult who received the AZD1222 COVID-19 vaccine. CDR3 DNA sequence: TGTGCCAGCAGTGCCGAGACAGGCCCTAACTATGGCTACACCTTC. This sequence encodes CASSAETGPNYGYTF.